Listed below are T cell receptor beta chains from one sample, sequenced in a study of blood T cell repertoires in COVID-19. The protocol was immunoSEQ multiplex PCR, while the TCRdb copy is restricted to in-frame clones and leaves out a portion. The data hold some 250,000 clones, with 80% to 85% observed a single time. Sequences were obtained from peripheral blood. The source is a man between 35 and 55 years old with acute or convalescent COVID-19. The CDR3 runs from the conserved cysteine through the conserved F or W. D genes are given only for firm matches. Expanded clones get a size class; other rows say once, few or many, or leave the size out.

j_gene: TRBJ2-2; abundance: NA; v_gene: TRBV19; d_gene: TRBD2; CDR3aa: CASGGYTGELFF; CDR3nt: TGTGCCTCCGGGGGGTACACCGGGGAGCTGTTTTTT
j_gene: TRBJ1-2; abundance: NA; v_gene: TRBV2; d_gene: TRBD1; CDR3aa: CASSADRAWGYTF; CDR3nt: TGTGCCAGCAGTGCCGACAGGGCTTGGGGCTACACCTTC
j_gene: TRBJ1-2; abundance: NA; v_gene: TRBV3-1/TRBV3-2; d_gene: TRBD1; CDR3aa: CASSQGSGTVNYGYTF; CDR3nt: TGTGCCAGCAGCCAAGGTTCCGGGACAGTAAATTATGGCTACACCTTC
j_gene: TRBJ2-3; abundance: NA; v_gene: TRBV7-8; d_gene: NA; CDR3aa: CASSGRQVSTDTQYF; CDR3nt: TGTGCCAGCAGCGGGCGACAGGTCAGCACAGATACGCAGTATTTT
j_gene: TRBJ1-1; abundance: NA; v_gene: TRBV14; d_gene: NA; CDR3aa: CASSQEGLVTEAFF; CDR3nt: TGTGCCAGCAGCCAAGAGGGTCTAGTCACTGAAGCTTTCTTT
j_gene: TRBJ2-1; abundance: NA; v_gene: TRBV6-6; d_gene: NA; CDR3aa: CASSRRGSGGSYNEQFF; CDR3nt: TGTGCCAGCAGCCGACGTGGGTCTGGCGGATCCTACAATGAGCAGTTCTTC
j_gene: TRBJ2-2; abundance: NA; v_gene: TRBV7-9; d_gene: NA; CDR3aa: CASSLGGTNTGELFF; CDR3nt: TGTGCCAGCAGCTTAGGCGGGACGAACACCGGGGAGCTGTTTTTT
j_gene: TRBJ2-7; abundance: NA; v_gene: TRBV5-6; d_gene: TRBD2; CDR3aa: CASSFTPSGTGNEQYF; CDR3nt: TGTGCCAGCAGCTTTACACCTAGCGGGACTGGGAACGAGCAGTACTTC
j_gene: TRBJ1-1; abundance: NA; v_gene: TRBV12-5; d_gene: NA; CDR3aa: CASGTAGTAFQNTEAFF; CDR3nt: TGTGCTAGTGGTACGGCGGGGACGGCCTTTCAGAACACTGAAGCTTTCTTT
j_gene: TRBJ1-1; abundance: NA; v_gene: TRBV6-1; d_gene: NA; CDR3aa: CASSEPRTAWGTEAFF; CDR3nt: TGTGCCAGCAGTGAACCCCGGACAGCCTGGGGCACTGAAGCTTTCTTT
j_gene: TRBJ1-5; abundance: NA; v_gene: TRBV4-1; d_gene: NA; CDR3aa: CASSQEGQRDQPQHF; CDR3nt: TGCGCCAGCAGCCAAGAGGGGCAGCGGGATCAGCCCCAGCATTTT
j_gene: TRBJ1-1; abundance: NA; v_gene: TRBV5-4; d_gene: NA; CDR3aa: CASSLLGEVGAFF; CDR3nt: TGTGCCAGCAGCTTGTTGGGGGAGGTTGGAGCTTTCTTT
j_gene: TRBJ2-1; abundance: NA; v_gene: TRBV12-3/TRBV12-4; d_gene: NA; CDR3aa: CASRAENNEQFF; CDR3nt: TGTGCCAGCAGGGCCGAAAACAATGAGCAGTTCTTC
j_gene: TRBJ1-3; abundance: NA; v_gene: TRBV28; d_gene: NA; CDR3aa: CASNAGGNTIYF; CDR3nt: TGTGCCAGCAACGCGGGTGGAAACACCATATATTTT
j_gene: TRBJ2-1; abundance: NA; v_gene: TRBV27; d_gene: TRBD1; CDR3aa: CASSWETGGINEQFF; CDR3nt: TGTGCCAGCAGTTGGGAGACAGGGGGTATCAATGAGCAGTTCTTC
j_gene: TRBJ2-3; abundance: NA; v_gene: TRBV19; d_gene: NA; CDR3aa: CASSRDQAGTTDTQYF; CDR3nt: TGTGCCAGTAGTAGGGACCAAGCGGGTACCACAGATACGCAGTATTTT
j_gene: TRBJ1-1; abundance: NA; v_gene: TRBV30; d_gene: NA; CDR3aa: CAWRRDMNTEAFF; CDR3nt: TGTGCCTGGAGGAGGGATATGAACACTGAAGCTTTCTTT
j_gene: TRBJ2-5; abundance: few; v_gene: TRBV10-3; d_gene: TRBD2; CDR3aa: CAISGGTGGRSQETQYF; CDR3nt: TGTGCCATCAGTGGGGGGACTGGCGGGAGAAGCCAAGAGACCCAGTACTTC
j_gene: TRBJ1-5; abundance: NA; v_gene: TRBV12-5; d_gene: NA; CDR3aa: CASGGGDRTFNQPQHF; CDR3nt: TGTGCTAGTGGTGGGGGAGACAGGACGTTCAATCAGCCCCAGCATTTT
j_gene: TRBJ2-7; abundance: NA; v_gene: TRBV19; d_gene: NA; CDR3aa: CASSIVGTPSSQYF; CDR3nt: TGTGCCAGTAGTATCGTGGGGACACCCTCATCCCAGTACTTC
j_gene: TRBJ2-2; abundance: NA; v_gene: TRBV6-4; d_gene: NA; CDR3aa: CASKASSTSGELFF; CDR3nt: TGTGCCAGCAAGGCTAGTTCGACTTCCGGGGAGCTGTTTTTT
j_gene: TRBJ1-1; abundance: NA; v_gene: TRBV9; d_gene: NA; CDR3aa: CASSLLNTEAFF; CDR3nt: TGTGCCAGCAGCCTTCTTAACACTGAAGCTTTCTTT
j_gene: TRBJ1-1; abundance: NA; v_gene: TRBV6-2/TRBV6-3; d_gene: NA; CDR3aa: CASSYSPRGNTEAFF; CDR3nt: TGTGCCAGCAGTTACTCACCCCGAGGGAACACTGAAGCTTTCTTT
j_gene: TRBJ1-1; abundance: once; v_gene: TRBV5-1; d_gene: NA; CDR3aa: CASSLTTTANTEAFF; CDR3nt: TGCGCCAGCAGCTTGACAACGACAGCGAACACTGAAGCTTTCTTT
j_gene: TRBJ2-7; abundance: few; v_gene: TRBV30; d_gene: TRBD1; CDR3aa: CAWSGTGGFDEQYF; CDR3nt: TGTGCCTGGAGTGGGACAGGGGGTTTCGACGAGCAGTACTTC
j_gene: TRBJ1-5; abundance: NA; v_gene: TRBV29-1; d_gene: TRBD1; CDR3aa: CSVSTGQGYQPQHF; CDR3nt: TGCAGCGTCTCGACAGGGCAGGGATATCAGCCCCAGCATTTT
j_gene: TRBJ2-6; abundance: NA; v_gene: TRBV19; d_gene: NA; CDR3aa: CASSIDDGAGANVLTF; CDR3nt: TGTGCCAGTAGTATAGACGACGGAGCTGGGGCCAACGTCCTGACTTTC
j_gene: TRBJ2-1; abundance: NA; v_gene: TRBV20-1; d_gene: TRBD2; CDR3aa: CSASMASGSYNEQFF; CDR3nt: TGCAGTGCTAGTATGGCTAGCGGGAGTTACAATGAGCAGTTCTTC
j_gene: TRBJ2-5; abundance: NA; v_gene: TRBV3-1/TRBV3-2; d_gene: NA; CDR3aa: CASSQGSGARGETQYF; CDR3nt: TGTGCCAGCAGCCAAGGGTCTGGGGCGAGAGGCGAGACCCAGTACTTC
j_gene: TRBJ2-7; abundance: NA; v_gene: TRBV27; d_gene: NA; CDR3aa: CASSLKAARPDEQYF; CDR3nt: TGTGCCAGCAGTTTAAAAGCGGCCAGACCCGACGAGCAGTACTTC
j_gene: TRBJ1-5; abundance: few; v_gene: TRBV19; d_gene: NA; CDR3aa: CASSLEQGIGQPQHF; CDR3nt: TGTGCCAGTAGCCTCGAACAAGGTATCGGGCAGCCCCAGCATTTT
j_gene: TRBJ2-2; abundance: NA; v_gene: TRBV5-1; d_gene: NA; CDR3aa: CASSYTSGKGGELFF; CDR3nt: TGCGCCAGCAGCTATACTAGTGGAAAGGGAGGGGAGCTGTTTTTT
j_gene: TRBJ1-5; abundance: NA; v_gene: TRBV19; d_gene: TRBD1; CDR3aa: CASRGLGQGGDQPQHF; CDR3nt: TGTGCCAGTAGGGGATTGGGACAGGGAGGGGATCAGCCCCAGCATTTT
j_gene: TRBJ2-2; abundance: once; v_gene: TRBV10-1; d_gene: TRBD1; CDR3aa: CASRRRRTGSRGELFF; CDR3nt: TGCGCCAGCAGAAGGCGTCGGACAGGGTCGCGCGGGGAGCTGTTTTTT
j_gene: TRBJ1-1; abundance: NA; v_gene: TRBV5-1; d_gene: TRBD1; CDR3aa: CASSLGTGRSTEAFF; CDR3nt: TGCGCCAGCAGCTTGGGGACAGGGAGAAGCACTGAAGCTTTCTTT
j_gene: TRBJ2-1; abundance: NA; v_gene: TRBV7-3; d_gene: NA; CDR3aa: CASSLTIDGATFF; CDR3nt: TGTGCCAGCAGCTTAACAATTGATGGGGCGACGTTCTTC
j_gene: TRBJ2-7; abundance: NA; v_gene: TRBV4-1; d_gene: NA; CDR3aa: CASSQSSATASYEQYF; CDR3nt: TGCGCCAGCAGCCAATCGAGCGCGACCGCCTCCTACGAGCAGTACTTC
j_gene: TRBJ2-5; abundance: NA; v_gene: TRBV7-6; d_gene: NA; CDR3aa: CASSLDGSAEETQYF; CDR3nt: TGTGCCAGCAGCTTAGACGGCAGCGCGGAGGAGACCCAGTACTTC
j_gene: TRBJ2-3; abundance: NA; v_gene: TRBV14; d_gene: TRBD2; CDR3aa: CASRPGLAIRGPDTQYF; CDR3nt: TGTGCCAGCAGACCGGGACTAGCCATTCGGGGGCCAGATACGCAGTATTTT
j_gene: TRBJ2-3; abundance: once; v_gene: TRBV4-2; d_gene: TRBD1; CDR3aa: CASSQATGANTQYF; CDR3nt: TGTGCCAGCAGCCAAGCCACAGGGGCAAATACGCAGTATTTT
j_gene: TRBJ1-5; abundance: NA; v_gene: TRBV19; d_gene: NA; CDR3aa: CASSRFWTPYSNQPQHF; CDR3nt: TGTGCCAGTAGTAGGTTCTGGACACCTTATAGCAATCAGCCCCAGCATTTT
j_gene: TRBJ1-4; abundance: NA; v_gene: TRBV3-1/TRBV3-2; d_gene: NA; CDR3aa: CASSQDLRGKLFF; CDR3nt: TGTGCCAGCAGCCAAGATTTACGAGGAAAACTGTTTTTT
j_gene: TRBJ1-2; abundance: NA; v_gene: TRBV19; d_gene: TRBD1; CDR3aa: CASSIWQGGMDGYTF; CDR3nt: TGTGCCAGTAGTATCTGGCAGGGGGGTATGGATGGCTACACCTTC
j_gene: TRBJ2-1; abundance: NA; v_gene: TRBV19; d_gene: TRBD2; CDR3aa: CASSMGLAVYNEQFF; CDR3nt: TGTGCCAGTAGTATGGGACTAGCGGTTTACAATGAGCAGTTCTTC
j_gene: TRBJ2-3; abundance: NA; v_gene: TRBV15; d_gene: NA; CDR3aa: CATSRDWGDLTDTQYF; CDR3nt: TGTGCCACCAGCAGAGATTGGGGGGACCTCACAGATACGCAGTATTTT
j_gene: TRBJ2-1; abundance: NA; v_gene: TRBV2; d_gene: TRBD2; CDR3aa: CASTRLAGGPGNEQFF; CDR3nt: TGTGCCAGCACCCGATTAGCGGGAGGGCCTGGCAATGAGCAGTTCTTC
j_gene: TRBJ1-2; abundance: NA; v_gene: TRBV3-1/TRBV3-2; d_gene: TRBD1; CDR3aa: CASSQNRGNYGYTF; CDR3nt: TGTGCCAGCAGCCAAAACAGGGGGAACTATGGCTACACCTTC
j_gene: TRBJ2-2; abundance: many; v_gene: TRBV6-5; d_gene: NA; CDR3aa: CASRIRHGDTGELFF; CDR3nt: TGTGCCAGCAGGATCAGGCACGGGGACACCGGGGAGCTGTTTTTT
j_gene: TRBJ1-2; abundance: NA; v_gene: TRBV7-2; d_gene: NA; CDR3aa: CASSYTQAPYGYTF; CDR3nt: TGTGCCAGCAGCTACACACAGGCTCCCTATGGCTACACCTTC
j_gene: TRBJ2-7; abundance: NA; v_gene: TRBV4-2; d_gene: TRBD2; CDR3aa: CASSHTSGRAYEQYF; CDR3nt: TGTGCCAGCAGCCACACTAGCGGGAGGGCCTACGAGCAGTACTTC